Listed below are T cell receptor beta chains from one sample, sequenced in a study of blood T cell repertoires in COVID-19. This table comes from immunoSEQ multiplex PCR, and its TCRdb copy is limited to in-frame clones, with some not included. The data contain some 150,000 clones, roughly 80% of them seen just once; the ten biggest clones take up around 15%. Sequencing was performed on peripheral blood. The receptors originated from a woman aged 65 to 85 with COVID-19, enrolled during active disease. CDR3s include the opening cysteine and the closing phenylalanine or tryptophan. D genes are given only for firm matches. Some rows mark clone size as missing; the rest say once, few, many or name a class of expanded clone.

TGTGCCAGCAGCTCGGACAGGGGCAACGGTGAAAAACTGTTTTTT	CASSSDRGNGEKLFF	TRBD1	TRBV11-2	NA	TRBJ1-4
TGCGCCAGCAGCTTGGCGGGGGAGGGTGAAAAACTGTTTTTT	CASSLAGEGEKLFF	NA	TRBV5-1	NA	TRBJ1-4
TGTGCCAGTAGTAGAGCTATCCCGGGCCTAGCAGACTACGAGCAGTACTTC	CASSRAIPGLADYEQYF	NA	TRBV19	NA	TRBJ2-7
TGTGCCAGCAGTTCAGGACAGATACAGTACTTC	CASSSGQIQYF	NA	TRBV28	NA	TRBJ2-7
TGTGCCAGCAGCACACACCACAGGGCTGGGGCCAACGTCCTGACTTTC	CASSTHHRAGANVLTF	NA	TRBV11-1	NA	TRBJ2-6
TGCAGCGTTGAGGTTTCGGGATCGGGCAATCAGCCCCAGCATTTT	CSVEVSGSGNQPQHF	NA	TRBV29-1	few	TRBJ1-5
TGTGCCACCAGTGATCTCGGGAACACTGAAGCTTTCTTT	CATSDLGNTEAFF	NA	TRBV24-1	NA	TRBJ1-1
TGCAGTGCTAGTCAGGTTTGGAACACTGAAGCTTTCTTT	CSASQVWNTEAFF	NA	TRBV20-1	few	TRBJ1-1
TGTGCCAGCAGCCCCAGGGGGGCGGGAGGAACCTACGAGCAGTACTTC	CASSPRGAGGTYEQYF	NA	TRBV11-2	NA	TRBJ2-7
TGTGCCAGCAGTGCTACTAGTTCCTACAATGAGCAGTTCTTC	CASSATSSYNEQFF	NA	TRBV6-4	NA	TRBJ2-1
TGTGCCAGCAGCTTAAGAGACAGGGGGCCCACCGGGGAGCTGTTTTTT	CASSLRDRGPTGELFF	TRBD1	TRBV7-8	NA	TRBJ2-2
TGTGCCAGCAGCTTAACGAGTATGGGCGGGACGATGAACACTGAAGCTTTCTTT	CASSLTSMGGTMNTEAFF	NA	TRBV7-3	NA	TRBJ1-1
TGTGCCAGCAGTGAAGCAGCGGGAGGGTCAGATACGCAGTATTTT	CASSEAAGGSDTQYF	TRBD2	TRBV6-1	NA	TRBJ2-3
TGTGCCAGCTCACCAGCCGCCGGGACAGGGGTGGGAGATAATTCACCCCTCCACTTT	CASSPAAGTGVGDNSPLHF	TRBD1	TRBV18	NA	TRBJ1-6
TGTGCCAGCAGCGCCAGTGAGAACACTGAAGCTTTCTTT	CASSASENTEAFF	NA	TRBV25-1	once	TRBJ1-1